Included here is one T cell receptor (beta chain) sequence, with context. This entry comes from a study of control samples from healthy donors and cancer patients. Profiled with immunoSEQ multiplex PCR; TCRdb holds only in-frame clones, not every one. The sample yields about 78,000 clones, around 90% seen once. The sample comprised blood. This sequence originates from a woman aged 55-70 years in good health.

The CDR3 DNA reads TGTGCCAGCAGCCGGAACACTGAAGCTTTCTTT. The encoded protein is CASSRNTEAFF. The V call is TRBV3-1 (or the pseudogene TRBV3-2), the J call TRBJ1-1; D is unresolved. This CDR3 is 11 amino acids long. From germline, CDR1 is LGHDT and CDR2 YNNKEL (reference sequence). Between the trimmed V and J ends, which lost 4 bases and 1 base, there was a span of 1 base.